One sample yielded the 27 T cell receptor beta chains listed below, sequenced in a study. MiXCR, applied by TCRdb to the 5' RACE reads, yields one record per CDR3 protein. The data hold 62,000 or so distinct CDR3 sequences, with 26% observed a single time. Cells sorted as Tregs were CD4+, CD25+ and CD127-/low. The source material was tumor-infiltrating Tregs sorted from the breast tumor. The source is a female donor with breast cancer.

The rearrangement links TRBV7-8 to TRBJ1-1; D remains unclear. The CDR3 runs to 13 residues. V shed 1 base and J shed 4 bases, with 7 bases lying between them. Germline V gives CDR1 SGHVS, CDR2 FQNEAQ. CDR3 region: CASSLDMSTEAFF. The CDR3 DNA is TGTGCCAGCAGCTTAGACATGAGCACTGAAGCTTTCTTT. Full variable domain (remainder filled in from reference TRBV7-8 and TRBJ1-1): GAGVSQSPRYKVAKRGQDVALRCDPISGHVSLFWYQQALGQGPEFLTYFQNEAQLDKSGLPSDRFFAERPEGSVSTLKIQRTQQEDSAVYLCASSLDMSTEAFFGQGTRLTVV.

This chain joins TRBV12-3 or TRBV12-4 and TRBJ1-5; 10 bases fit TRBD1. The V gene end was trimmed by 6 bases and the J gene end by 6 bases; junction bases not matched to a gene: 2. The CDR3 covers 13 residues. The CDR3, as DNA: TGTGCCAGCAGGGGACAGGGGTTTCAGCCCCAGCATTTT. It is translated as CASRGQGFQPQHF.

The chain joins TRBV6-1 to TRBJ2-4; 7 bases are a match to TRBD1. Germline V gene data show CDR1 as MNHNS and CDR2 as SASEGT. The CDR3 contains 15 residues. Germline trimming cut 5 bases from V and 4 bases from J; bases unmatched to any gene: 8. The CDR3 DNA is TGTGCCAGCAGTACCCGGGACAGAGTGAAAAACATTCAGTACTTC. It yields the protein CASSTRDRVKNIQYF.

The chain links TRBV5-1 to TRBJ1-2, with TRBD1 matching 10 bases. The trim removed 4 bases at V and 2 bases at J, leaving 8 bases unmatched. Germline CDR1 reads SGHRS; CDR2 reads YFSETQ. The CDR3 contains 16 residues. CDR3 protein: CASSPGQGFENYGYTF. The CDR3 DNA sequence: TGCGCCAGCAGCCCGGGACAGGGGTTCGAGAACTATGGCTACACCTTC.

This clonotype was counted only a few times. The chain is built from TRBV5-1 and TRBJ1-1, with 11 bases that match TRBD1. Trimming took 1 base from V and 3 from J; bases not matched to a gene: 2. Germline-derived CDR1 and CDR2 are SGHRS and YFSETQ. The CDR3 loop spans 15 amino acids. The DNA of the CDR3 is TGCGCCAGCAGCTTGTGGGGACAGGGGGACACTGAAGCTTTCTTT. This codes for CASSLWGQGDTEAFF.

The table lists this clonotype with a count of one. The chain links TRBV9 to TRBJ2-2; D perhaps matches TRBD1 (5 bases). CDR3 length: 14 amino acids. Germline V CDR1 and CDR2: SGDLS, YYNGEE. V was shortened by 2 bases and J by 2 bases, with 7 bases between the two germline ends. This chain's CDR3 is CASSVTGNTGELFF. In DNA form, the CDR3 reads TGTGCCAGCAGCGTTACAGGAAACACCGGGGAGCTGTTTTTT. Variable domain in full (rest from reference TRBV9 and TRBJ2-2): DSGVTQTPKHLITATGQRVTLRCSPRSGDLSVYWYQQSLDQGLQFLIQYYNGEERAKGNILERFSAQQFPDLHSELNLSSLELGDSALYFCASSVTGNTGELFFGEGSRLTVL.

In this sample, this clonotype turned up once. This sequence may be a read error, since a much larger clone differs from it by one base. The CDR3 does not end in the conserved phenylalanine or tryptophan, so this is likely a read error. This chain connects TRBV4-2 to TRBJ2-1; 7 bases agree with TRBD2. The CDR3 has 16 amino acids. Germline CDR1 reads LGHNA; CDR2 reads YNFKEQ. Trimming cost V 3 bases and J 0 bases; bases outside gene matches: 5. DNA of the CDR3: TGTGCCAGCAGCCAGCCGACTAGCAGCTCCTACAATGAGCAGTTCGTC. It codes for CASSQPTSSSYNEQFV.

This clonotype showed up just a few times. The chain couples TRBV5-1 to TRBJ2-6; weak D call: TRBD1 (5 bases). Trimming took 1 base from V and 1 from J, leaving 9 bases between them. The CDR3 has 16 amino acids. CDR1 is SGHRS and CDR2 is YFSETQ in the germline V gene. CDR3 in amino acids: CASSLQGASGANVLTF. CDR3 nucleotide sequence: TGCGCCAGCAGCTTGCAGGGCGCTTCTGGGGCCAACGTCCTGACTTTC.

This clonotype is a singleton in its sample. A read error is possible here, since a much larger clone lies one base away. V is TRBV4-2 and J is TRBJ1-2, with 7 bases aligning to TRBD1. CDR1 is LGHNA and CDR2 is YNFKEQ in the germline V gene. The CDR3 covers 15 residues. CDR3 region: CAGSQEGQVIYGYTF. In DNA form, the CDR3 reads TGTGCCGGCAGCCAAGAAGGACAGGTCATCTATGGCTACACCTTC.

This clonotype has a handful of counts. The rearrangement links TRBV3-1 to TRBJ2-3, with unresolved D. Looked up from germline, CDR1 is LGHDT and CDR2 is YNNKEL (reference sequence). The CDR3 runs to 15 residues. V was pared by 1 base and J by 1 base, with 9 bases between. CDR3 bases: TGTGCCAGCAGCCAAGGCAAGAGCGGCACAGATACGCAGTATTTT. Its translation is CASSQGKSGTDTQYF.

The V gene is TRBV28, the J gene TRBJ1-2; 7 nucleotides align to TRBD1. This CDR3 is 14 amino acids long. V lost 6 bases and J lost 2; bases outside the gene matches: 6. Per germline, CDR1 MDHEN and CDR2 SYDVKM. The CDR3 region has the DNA TGTGCCAGCAGCACGTTGGACAGGAACTATGGCTACACCTTC. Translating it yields CASSTLDRNYGYTF.

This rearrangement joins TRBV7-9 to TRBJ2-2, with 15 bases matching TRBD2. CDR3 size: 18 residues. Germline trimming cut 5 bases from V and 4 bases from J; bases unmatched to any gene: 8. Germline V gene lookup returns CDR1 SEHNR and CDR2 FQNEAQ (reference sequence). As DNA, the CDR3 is TGTGCCAGCAGCCCAGGACTAGCGGGAGGGCCGATCACCGGGGAGCTGTTTTTT. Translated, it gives CASSPGLAGGPITGELFF.

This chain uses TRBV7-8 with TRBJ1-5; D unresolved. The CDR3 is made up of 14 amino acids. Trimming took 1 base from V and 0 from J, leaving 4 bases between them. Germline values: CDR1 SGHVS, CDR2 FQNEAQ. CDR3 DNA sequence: TGTGCCAGCAGCTTAGAGAATAGCAATCAGCCCCAGCATTTT. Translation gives CASSLENSNQPQHF.

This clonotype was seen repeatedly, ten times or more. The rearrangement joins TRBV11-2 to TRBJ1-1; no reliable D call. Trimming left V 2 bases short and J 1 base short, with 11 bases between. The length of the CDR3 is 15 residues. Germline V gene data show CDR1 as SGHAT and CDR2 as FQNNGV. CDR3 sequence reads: CASSLLDSSNTEAFF. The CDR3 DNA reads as TGTGCCAGCAGCTTATTGGATTCCTCGAACACTGAAGCTTTCTTT.

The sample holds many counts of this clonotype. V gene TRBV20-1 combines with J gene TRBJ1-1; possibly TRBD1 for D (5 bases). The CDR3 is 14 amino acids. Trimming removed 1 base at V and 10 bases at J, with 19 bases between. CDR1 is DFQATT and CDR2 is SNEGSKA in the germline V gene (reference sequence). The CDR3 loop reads CSARGGSNSLGAFF. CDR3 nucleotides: TGCAGTGCTAGAGGGGGGTCGAATAGTTTAGGAGCTTTCTTT.

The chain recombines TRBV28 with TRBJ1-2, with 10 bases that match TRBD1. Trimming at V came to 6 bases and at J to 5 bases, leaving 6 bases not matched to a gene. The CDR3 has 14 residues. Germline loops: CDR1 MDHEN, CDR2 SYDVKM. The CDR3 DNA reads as TGTGCCAGCAGCCCAGGACAGGGGGGATATGGCTACACCTTC. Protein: CASSPGQGGYGYTF.

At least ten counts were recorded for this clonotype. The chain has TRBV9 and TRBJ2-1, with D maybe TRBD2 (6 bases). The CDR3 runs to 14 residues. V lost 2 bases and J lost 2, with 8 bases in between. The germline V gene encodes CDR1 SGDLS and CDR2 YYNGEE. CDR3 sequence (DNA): TGTGCCAGCAGCGTTAGCGGTACCTACAATGAGCAGTTCTTC. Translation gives CASSVSGTYNEQFF.

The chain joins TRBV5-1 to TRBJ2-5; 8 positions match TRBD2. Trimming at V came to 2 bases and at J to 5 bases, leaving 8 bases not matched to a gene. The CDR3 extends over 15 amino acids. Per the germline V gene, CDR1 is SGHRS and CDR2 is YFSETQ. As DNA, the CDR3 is TGCGCCAGCAGCTTCAGCGGGGGTCCTGTTGAGACCCAGTACTTC. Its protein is CASSFSGGPVETQYF. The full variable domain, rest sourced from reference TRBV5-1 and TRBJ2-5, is KAGVTQTPRYLIKTRGQQVTLSCSPISGHRSVSWYQQTPGQGLQFLFEYFSETQRNKGNFPGRFSGRQFSNSRSEMNVSTLELGDSALYLCASSFSGGPVETQYFGPGTRLLVL.

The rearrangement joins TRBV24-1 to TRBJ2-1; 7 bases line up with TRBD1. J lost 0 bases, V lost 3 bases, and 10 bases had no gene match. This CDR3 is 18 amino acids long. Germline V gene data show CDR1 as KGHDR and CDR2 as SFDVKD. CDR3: CATSDDYSGGFSYNEQFF. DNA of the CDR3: TGTGCCACCAGTGATGATTACTCAGGGGGATTCTCCTACAATGAGCAGTTCTTC.

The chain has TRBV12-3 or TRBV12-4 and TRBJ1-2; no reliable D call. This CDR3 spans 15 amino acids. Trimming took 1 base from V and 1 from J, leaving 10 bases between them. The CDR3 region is CASSLGHTINYGYTF. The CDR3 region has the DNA TGTGCCAGCAGTTTAGGGCATACTATTAACTATGGCTACACCTTC.

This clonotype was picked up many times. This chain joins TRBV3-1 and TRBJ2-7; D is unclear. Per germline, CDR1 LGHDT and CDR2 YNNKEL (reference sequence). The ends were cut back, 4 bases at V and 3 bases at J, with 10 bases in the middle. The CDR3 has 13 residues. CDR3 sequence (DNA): TGTGCCAGCAGCCGGGGTGGATTCTACGAGCAGTACTTC. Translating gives CASSRGGFYEQYF.

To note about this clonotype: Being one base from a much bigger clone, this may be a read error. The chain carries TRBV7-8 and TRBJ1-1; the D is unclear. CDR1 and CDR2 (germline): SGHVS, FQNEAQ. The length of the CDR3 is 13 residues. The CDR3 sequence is CASGLTGGTEAFF. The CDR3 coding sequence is TGTGCCAGCGGCTTAACGGGTGGCACTGAAGCTTTCTTT.

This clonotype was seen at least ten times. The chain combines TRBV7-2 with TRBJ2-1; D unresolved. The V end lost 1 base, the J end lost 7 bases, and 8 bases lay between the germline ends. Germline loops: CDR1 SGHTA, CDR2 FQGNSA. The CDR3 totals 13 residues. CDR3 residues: CASSLGVVNEQFF. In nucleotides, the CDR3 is TGTGCCAGCAGCTTAGGAGTAGTTAATGAGCAGTTCTTC.

Here the CDR3 DNA reads TGCGCCAGCAGCTTGGGGGGGTCCCTTTGGGATGAGCAGTTCTTC. Protein sequence: CASSLGGSLWDEQFF. V usage is TRBV5-1 and J usage is TRBJ2-1, with D possibly being TRBD1 or TRBD2 (5 bases each). Looked up from germline, CDR1 is SGHRS and CDR2 is YFSETQ. The CDR3 is 15 amino acids. V was shortened by 0 bases and J by 8 bases, with 15 bases between the two germline ends. Based on the CDR3 plus reference TRBV5-1 and TRBJ2-1, the full variable domain is KAGVTQTPRYLIKTRGQQVTLSCSPISGHRSVSWYQQTPGQGLQFLFEYFSETQRNKGNFPGRFSGRQFSNSRSEMNVSTLELGDSALYLCASSLGGSLWDEQFFGPGTRLTVL.

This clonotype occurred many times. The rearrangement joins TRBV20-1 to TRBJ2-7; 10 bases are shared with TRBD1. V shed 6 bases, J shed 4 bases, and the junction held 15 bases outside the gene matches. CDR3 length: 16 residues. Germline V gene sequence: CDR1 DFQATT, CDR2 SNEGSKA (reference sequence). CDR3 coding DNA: TGCAGTGCCAACGGGCATCAGGGACAGGGGAAGTACGAGCAGTACTTC. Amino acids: CSANGHQGQGKYEQYF.

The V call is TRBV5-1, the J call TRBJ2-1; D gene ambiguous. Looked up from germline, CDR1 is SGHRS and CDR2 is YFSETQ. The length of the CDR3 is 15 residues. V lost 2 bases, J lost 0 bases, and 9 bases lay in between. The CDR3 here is CASSFTRSSYNEQFF. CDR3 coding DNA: TGCGCCAGCAGCTTTACCCGGAGCTCCTACAATGAGCAGTTCTTC.

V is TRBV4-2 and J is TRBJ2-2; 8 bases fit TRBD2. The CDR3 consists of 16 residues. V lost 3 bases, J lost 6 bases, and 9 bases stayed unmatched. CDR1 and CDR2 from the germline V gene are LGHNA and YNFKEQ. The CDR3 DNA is TGTGCCAGCAGCCAGGGACTAGGTTTGTCGTCCGGGGAGCTGTTTTTT. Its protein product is CASSQGLGLSSGELFF.